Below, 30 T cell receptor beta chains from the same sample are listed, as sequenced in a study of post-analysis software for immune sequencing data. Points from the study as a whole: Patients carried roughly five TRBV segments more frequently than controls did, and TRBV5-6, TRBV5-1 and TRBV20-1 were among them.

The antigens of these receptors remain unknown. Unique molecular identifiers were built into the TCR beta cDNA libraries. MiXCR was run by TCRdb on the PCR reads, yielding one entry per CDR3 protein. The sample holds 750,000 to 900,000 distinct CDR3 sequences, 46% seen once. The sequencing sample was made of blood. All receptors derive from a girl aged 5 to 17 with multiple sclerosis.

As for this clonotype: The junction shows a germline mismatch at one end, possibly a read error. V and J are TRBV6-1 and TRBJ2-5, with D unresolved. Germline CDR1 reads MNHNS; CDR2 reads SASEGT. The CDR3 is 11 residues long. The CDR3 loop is CASRKQGTQYF. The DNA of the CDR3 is TGTGCCAGCAGGAAACAAGGGACCCAGTACTTC.

This chain's CDR3 is CSARVWGRAESGYTF. The DNA for the CDR3 is TGCAGTGCTAGAGTCTGGGGCAGGGCAGAAAGTGGCTACACCTTC. This chain links TRBV20-1 with TRBJ1-2; perhaps TRBD1 as D (5 bases). Germline lookup yields CDR1 DFQATT and CDR2 SNEGSKA (reference sequence). Trimming pared 1 base from V and 7 bases from J, leaving 19 bases between. CDR3 length equals 15 residues.

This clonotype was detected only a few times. Here the CDR3 reads CASRLAGGINQETQYF. In DNA form, the CDR3 reads TGTGCCAGCAGGCTAGCGGGAGGGATCAACCAAGAGACCCAGTACTTC. The chain uses TRBV6-5 and TRBJ2-5, with TRBD2 identical over 12 bases. CDR3 size: 16 residues. Germline CDR1 reads MNHEY; CDR2 reads SVGAGI. The V segment lost 6 bases and the J segment 0 bases; nucleotides outside the gene matches: 5.

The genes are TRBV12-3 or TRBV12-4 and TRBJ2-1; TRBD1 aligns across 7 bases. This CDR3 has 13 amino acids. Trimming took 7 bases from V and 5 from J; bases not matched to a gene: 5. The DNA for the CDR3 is TGTGCCAGCACCACGACAGGGAACAATGAGCAGTTCTTC. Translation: CASTTTGNNEQFF.

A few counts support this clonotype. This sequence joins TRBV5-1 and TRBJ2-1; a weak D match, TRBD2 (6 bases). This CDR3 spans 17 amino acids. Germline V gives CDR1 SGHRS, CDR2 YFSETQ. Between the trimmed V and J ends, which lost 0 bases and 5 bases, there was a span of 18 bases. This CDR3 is CASSLVGSSRRDNEQFF. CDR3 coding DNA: TGCGCCAGCAGCTTGGTAGGTTCCAGCCGGAGGGACAATGAGCAGTTCTTC.

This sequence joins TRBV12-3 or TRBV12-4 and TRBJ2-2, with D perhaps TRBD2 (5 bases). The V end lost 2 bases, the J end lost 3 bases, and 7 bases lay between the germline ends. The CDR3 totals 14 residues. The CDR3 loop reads CASSLWEYTGELFF. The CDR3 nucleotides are TGTGCCAGCAGTTTATGGGAGTACACCGGGGAGCTGTTTTTT.

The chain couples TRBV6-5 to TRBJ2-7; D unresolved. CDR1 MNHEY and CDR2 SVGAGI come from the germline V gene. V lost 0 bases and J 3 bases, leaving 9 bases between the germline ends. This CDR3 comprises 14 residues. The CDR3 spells CASSYSANNYEQYF. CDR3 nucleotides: TGTGCCAGCAGTTACTCGGCAAATAACTACGAGCAGTACTTC.

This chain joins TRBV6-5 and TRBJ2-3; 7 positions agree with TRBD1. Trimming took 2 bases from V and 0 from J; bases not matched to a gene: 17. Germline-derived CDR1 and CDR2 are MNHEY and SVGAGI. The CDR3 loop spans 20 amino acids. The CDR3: CASSYRRQGPYRTSTDTQYF. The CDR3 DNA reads TGTGCCAGCAGTTACCGGCGACAGGGTCCCTACCGTACTAGCACAGATACGCAGTATTTT.

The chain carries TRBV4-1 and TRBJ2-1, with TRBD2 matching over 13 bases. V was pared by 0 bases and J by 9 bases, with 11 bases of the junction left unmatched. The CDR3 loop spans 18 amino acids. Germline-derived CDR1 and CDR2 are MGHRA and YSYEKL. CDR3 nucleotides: TGCGCCAGCAGCCAAGAGGCCCCCACTAGCGGGAGGGGAAGTGAGCAGTTCTTC. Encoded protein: CASSQEAPTSGRGSEQFF.

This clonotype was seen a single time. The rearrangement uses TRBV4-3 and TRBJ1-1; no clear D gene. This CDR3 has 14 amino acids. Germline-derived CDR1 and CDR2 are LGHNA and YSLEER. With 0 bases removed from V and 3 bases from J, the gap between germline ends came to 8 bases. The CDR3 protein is CASSQDRVDTEAFF. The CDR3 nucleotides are TGCGCCAGCAGCCAAGATAGAGTGGACACTGAAGCTTTCTTT.

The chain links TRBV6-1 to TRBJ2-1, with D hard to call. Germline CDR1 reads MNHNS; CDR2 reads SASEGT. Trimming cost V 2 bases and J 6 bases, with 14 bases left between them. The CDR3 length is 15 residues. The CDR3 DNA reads TGTGCCAGCAGTGAAATCGTGGCAGCCCCCAATGAGCAGTTCTTC. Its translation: CASSEIVAAPNEQFF.

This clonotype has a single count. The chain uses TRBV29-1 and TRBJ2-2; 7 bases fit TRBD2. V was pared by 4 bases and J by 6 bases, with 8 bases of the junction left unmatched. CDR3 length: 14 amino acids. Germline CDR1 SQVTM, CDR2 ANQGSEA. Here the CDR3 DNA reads TGCAGCGTTGGGGGCGGGAGAAGTCCCGGGGAGCTGTTTTTT. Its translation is CSVGGGRSPGELFF.

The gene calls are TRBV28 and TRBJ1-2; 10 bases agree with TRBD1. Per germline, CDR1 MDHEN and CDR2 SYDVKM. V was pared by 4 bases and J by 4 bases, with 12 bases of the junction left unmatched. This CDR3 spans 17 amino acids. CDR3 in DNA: TGTGCCAGCAGTTCCCCCTCGGACAGGGGGAAGGTCTATGGCTACACCTTC. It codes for CASSSPSDRGKVYGYTF.

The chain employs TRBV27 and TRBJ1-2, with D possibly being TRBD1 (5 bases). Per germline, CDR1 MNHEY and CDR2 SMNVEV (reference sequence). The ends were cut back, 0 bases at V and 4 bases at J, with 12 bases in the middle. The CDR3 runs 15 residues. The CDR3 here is CASSLSWGGTYGYTF. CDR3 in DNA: TGTGCCAGCAGTTTATCGTGGGGCGGAACCTATGGCTACACCTTC.

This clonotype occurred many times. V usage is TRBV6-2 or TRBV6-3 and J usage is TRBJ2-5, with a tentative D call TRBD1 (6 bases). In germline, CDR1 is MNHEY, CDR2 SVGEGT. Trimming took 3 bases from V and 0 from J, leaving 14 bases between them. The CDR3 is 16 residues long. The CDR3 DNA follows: TGTGCCAGCAGTTATGGGGACAAATTCTACCAAGAGACCCAGTACTTC. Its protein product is CASSYGDKFYQETQYF.

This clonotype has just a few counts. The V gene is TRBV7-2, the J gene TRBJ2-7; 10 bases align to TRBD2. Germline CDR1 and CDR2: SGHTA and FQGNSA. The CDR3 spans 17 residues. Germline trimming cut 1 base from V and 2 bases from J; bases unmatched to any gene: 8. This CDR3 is CASSLGGLAGVPYEQYF. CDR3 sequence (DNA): TGTGCCAGCAGCTTAGGCGGGCTAGCGGGAGTCCCCTACGAGCAGTACTTC. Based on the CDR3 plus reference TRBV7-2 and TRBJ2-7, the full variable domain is GAGVSQSPSNKVTEKGKDVELRCDPISGHTALYWYRQSLGQGLEFLIYFQGNSAPDKSGLPSDRFSAERTGGSVSTLTIQRTQQEDSAVYLCASSLGGLAGVPYEQYFGPGTRLTVT.

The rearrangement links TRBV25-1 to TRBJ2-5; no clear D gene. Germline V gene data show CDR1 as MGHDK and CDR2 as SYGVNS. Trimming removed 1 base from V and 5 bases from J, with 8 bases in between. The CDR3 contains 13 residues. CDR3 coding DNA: TGTGCCAGCAGTGAATGGGGAACGGAGACCCAGTACTTC. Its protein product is CASSEWGTETQYF. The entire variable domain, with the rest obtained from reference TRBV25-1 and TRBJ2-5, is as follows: EADIYQTPRYLVIGTGKKITLECSQTMGHDKMYWYQQDPGMELHLIHYSYGVNSTEKGDLSSESTVSRIRTEHFPLTLESARPSHTSQYLCASSEWGTETQYFGPGTRLLVL.

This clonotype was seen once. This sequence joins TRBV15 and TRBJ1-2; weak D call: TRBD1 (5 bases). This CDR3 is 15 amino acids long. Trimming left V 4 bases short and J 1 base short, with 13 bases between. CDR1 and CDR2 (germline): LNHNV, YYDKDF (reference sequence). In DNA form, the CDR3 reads TGTGCCACCAGCAACCGCCGCCAGGGTAACTATGGCTACACCTTC. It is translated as CATSNRRQGNYGYTF.

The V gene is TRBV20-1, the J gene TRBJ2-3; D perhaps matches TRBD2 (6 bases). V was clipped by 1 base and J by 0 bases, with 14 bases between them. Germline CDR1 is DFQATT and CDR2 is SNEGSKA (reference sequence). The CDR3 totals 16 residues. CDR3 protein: CSARAVFSGSTDTQYF. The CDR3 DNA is TGCAGTGCTAGAGCGGTATTTAGCGGTAGCACAGATACGCAGTATTTT.

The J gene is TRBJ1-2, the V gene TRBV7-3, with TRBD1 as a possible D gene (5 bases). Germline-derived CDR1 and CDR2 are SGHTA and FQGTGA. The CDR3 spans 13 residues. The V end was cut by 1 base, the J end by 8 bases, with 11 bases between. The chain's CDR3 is CASSLSGTWGYTF. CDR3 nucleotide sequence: TGTGCCAGCAGCTTAAGCGGGACGTGGGGCTACACCTTC. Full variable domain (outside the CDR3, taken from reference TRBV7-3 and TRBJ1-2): GAGVSQTPSNKVTEKGKYVELRCDPISGHTALYWYRQSLGQGPEFLIYFQGTGAADDSGLPNDRFFAVRPEGSVSTLKIQRTERGDSAVYLCASSLSGTWGYTFGSGTRLTVV.

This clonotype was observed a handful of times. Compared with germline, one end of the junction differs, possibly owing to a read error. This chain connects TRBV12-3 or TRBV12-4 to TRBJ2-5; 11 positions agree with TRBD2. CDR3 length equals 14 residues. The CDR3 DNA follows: TGTGCCAGCAGTCTAGCGGGAGGACCCAGGACCCAGTACTTC. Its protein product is CASSLAGGPRTQYF.

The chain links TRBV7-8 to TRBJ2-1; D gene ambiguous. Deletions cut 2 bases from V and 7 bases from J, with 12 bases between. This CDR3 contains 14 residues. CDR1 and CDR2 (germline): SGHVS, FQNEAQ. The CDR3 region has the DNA TGTGCCAGCAGCTTACGGCTCTACCAGAATGAGCAGTTCTTC. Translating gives CASSLRLYQNEQFF.

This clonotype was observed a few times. The CDR3, as DNA: TGTGCCATCAGGGACAGGGGGATAGATACGCAGTATTTT. It translates to CAIRDRGIDTQYF. This chain connects TRBV10-3 to TRBJ2-3; TRBD1 aligns across 10 bases. V trimming: 6 bases; J trimming: 5 bases; junction bases outside the gene matches: 2. Looked up from germline, CDR1 is ENHRY and CDR2 is SYGVKD. The CDR3 spans 13 residues.

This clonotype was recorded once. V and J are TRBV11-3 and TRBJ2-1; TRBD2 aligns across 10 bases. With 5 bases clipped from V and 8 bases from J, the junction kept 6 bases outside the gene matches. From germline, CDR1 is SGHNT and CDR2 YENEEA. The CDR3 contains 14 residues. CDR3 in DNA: TGTGCCAGCAGCCGGGCTAGCGGGAGTGATGAGCAGTTCTTC. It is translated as CASSRASGSDEQFF.

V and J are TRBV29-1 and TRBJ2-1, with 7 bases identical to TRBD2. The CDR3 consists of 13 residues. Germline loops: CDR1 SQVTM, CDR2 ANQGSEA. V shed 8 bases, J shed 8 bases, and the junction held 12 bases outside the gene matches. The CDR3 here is CSWEMGGPHEQFF. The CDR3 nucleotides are TGCAGCTGGGAGATGGGAGGGCCCCATGAGCAGTTCTTC.

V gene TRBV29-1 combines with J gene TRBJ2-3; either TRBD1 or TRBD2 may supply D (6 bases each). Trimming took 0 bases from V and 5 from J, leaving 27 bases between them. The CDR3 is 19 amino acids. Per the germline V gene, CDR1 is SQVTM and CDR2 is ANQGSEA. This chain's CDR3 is CSVEDIPGVQVGGLDTQYF. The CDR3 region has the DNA TGCAGCGTTGAAGACATCCCAGGGGTTCAGGTGGGAGGTCTAGATACGCAGTATTTT.

The CDR3 spells CASSGSGGASNEQFF. The DNA for the CDR3 is TGTGCCAGCAGCGGCAGCGGGGGGGCCTCCAATGAGCAGTTCTTC. This chain connects TRBV9 to TRBJ2-1, with 10 bases lining up with TRBD2. From germline, CDR1 is SGDLS and CDR2 YYNGEE. Trimming removed 3 bases from V and 6 bases from J; junction bases left unmatched: 6. CDR3 size: 15 residues.

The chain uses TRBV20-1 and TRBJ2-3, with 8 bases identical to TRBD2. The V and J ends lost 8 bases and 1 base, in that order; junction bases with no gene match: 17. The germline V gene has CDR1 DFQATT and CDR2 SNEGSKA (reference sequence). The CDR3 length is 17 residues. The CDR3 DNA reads TGCAGTCCTCGTGGGTCAGGGGCGGGAGGAGGCACAGATACGCAGTATTTT. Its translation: CSPRGSGAGGGTDTQYF.

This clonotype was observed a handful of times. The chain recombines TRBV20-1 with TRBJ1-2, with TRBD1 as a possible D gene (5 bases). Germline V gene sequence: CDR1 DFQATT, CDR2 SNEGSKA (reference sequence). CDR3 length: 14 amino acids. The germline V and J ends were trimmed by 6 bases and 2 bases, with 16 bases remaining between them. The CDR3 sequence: CSADPIRENYGYTF. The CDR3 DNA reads TGCAGTGCCGACCCCATCAGGGAAAACTATGGCTACACCTTC.

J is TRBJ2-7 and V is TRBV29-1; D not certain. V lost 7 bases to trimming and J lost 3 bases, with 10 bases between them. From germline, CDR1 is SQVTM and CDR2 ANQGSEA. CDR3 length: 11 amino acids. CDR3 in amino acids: CSAVFDYEQYF. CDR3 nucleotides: TGCAGCGCTGTCTTCGACTACGAGCAGTACTTC.